A selection of T cell receptor beta chains follows, all from one sample in a study of blood T cells in healthy people across ages. One entry per CDR3 protein results from TCRdb running MiXCR on the 5' RACE reads. The table lists roughly 1 million distinct CDR3 sequences, roughly a quarter of them singletons, with less than 0.75% in the top ten. The data were also submitted as part of a second study, on T cells of mothers and their children.

Sequencing was carried out using blood. The receptors were gathered from a girl aged 2-10 years in good health. Both conserved end residues are part of each CDR3. The D gene is left open where the match is weak. Clone size is stated in some rows and not others, as once, few, many or a class when expanded.

j_call v_call clone_size d_call cdr3_aa cdr3_nt
TRBJ2-7 TRBV9 NA NA CASSVGGEPSYEQYF TGTGCCAGCAGCGTAGGGGGGGAGCCCTCCTACGAGCAGTACTTC
TRBJ1-1 TRBV29-1 NA NA CSVVTQMNTEAFF TGCAGCGTTGTGACACAAATGAACACTGAAGCTTTCTTT
TRBJ2-5 TRBV29-1 NA TRBD1 CSVYRGEETQYF TGCAGCGTGTACAGGGGAGAAGAGACCCAGTACTTC
TRBJ2-5 TRBV5-1 many NA CASSLGGLGETQYF TGCGCCAGCAGCTTGGGGGGGCTGGGAGAGACCCAGTACTTC
TRBJ2-5 TRBV12-3/TRBV12-4 few NA CASNPRGDGGGKETQYF TGTGCCAGCAACCCTCGGGGAGACGGTGGAGGAAAAGAGACCCAGTACTTC
TRBJ1-2 TRBV12-3/TRBV12-4 few NA CASSMGVYGYTF TGTGCCAGCAGTATGGGAGTCTATGGCTACACCTTC
TRBJ1-2 TRBV12-3/TRBV12-4 few NA CASSFREYGYTF TGTGCCAGCAGTTTTAGGGAGTATGGCTACACCTTC
TRBJ2-1 TRBV20-1 NA NA CSATRLGVGDNEQFF TGCAGTGCTACCCGCCTAGGGGTGGGGGACAATGAGCAGTTCTTC
TRBJ2-3 TRBV9 NA TRBD2 CASSFSGGFTDTQYF TGTGCCAGCAGCTTTAGCGGGGGCTTCACAGATACGCAGTATTTT
TRBJ1-1 TRBV15 NA NA CATRERGRDTEAFF TGTGCCACCAGAGAGAGGGGTCGGGACACTGAAGCTTTCTTT
TRBJ2-3 TRBV5-1 NA TRBD2 CASGPRREGPDTQYF TGCGCCAGCGGACCGAGGCGGGAGGGCCCCGATACGCAGTATTTT
TRBJ2-1 TRBV7-9 NA TRBD2 CASSSTGEGLAGEDEQFF TGTGCCAGCAGCTCAACTGGCGAGGGACTAGCGGGAGAGGATGAGCAGTTCTTC
TRBJ2-7 TRBV29-1 few TRBD2 CSAASGAYEQYF TGCAGCGCGGCTAGCGGGGCCTACGAGCAGTACTTC